A selection of T cell receptor beta chains follows, all from one sample in a study of blood T cells in healthy people across ages. TCRdb used MiXCR to reprocess the 5' RACE reads, holding one entry per CDR3 protein. The sample has fewer than 1,000,000 distinct CDR3 sequences, under 55% seen once. The sample comprised blood. All receptors derive from a man aged 55 to 70 in good health. The CDR3 runs from the conserved cysteine through the conserved F or W. Each record gives: CDR3 DNA, CDR3 protein, D gene, V gene, J gene, clone size, CDR3 length. D genes are given only for firm matches. Rows may omit the clone size; those that give it use once, few, many or a size class.

DNA: TGCAGCGTCGTATACCAGCCGGAAGCTTTCTTT
CDR3: CSVVYQPEAFF
D: -
V: TRBV29-1
J: TRBJ1-1
size: -
length: 11

DNA: TGTGCCAGCAGTAGGGTCGGCTACGAGCAGTACTTC
CDR3: CASSRVGYEQYF
D: -
V: TRBV12-3/TRBV12-4
J: TRBJ2-7
size: -
length: 12

DNA: TGTGCCAGCGCTAAAAGCGGGGGTACCTCCTACGAGCAGTACTTC
CDR3: CASAKSGGTSYEQYF
D: TRBD2
V: TRBV25-1
J: TRBJ2-7
size: many
length: 15

DNA: TGTGCCAGCAGCCAAGAGGTGCTGGGGACGCAGTACTTC
CDR3: CASSQEVLGTQYF
D: -
V: TRBV3-1
J: TRBJ2-7
size: -
length: 13

DNA: TGTGCCAGCAGCCCTGGGGCAGGATCGGATCAGCCCCAGCATTTT
CDR3: CASSPGAGSDQPQHF
D: -
V: TRBV5-4
J: TRBJ1-5
size: -
length: 15

DNA: TGTGCCAGCAGCCGGGACAGGGCAGAGACCCAGTACTTC
CDR3: CASSRDRAETQYF
D: TRBD1
V: TRBV11-2
J: TRBJ2-5
size: many
length: 13

DNA: TGTGCCAGCAGCTTAGCGGGAGGCGACAGTCGGGCCGAGCAGTACTTC
CDR3: CASSLAGGDSRAEQYF
D: -
V: TRBV7-2
J: TRBJ2-7
size: few
length: 16

DNA: TGTGCCAGCAGTGCCGGAAGGACAGGGGTTGGGGAGACCCAGTACTTC
CDR3: CASSAGRTGVGETQYF
D: TRBD1
V: TRBV28
J: TRBJ2-5
size: many
length: 16

DNA: TGTGCCAGCAGCCAAGCGGCAGCAAGCCAAAACACTGAAGCTTTCTTT
CDR3: CASSQAAASQNTEAFF
D: -
V: TRBV3-1
J: TRBJ1-1
size: -
length: 16

DNA: TGCAGTGCGCCGACAGGGATGAACCCCTACAATGAGCAGTTCTTC
CDR3: CSAPTGMNPYNEQFF
D: TRBD1
V: TRBV20-1
J: TRBJ2-1
size: once
length: 15

DNA: TGTGCCAGCAGCCTAAAAGGGGGGAGGGACAGAGACAATGAGCAGTTCTTC
CDR3: CASSLKGGRDRDNEQFF
D: -
V: TRBV3-1
J: TRBJ2-1
size: once
length: 17

DNA: TGCAGTGCGAGGACAGGGTGGGAAAAACTGTTTTTT
CDR3: CSARTGWEKLFF
D: TRBD1
V: TRBV20-1
J: TRBJ1-4
size: -
length: 12

DNA: TGCAGTGCTAGAACTCCTAGCGGGGGAGCGATAGAGGAGACCCAGTACTTC
CDR3: CSARTPSGGAIEETQYF
D: TRBD2
V: TRBV20-1
J: TRBJ2-5
size: -
length: 17

DNA: TGTGCCAGCAGTTTGGGACTAGCGGGGTTAAACCTAGCCAAAAACATTCAGTACTTC
CDR3: CASSLGLAGLNLAKNIQYF
D: TRBD2
V: TRBV12-3/TRBV12-4
J: TRBJ2-4
size: few
length: 19

DNA: TGTGCCAGCAGTTACTCGATTGGCGGGGGCCAACCTAATACGCAGTATTTT
CDR3: CASSYSIGGGQPNTQYF
D: -
V: TRBV6-2/TRBV6-3
J: TRBJ2-3
size: -
length: 17

DNA: TGCAGTGCTACCACCGGGACAGGGGTTCTCCAGCATTTT
CDR3: CSATTGTGVLQHF
D: TRBD1
V: TRBV20-1
J: TRBJ1-5
size: -
length: 13

DNA: TGTGCCAGCAGCCAAGGCGAGGCAGATACGCAGTATTTT
CDR3: CASSQGEADTQYF
D: -
V: TRBV3-1
J: TRBJ2-3
size: -
length: 13

DNA: TGTGCCAGCAGTTTATCCTCAGGGGGTGAAACTGAAGCTTTCTTT
CDR3: CASSLSSGGETEAFF
D: TRBD1
V: TRBV12-3/TRBV12-4
J: TRBJ1-1
size: few
length: 15

DNA: TGTGCCAGTAGTATTCCGGGATCGGCTAACACTGAAGCTTTCTTT
CDR3: CASSIPGSANTEAFF
D: -
V: TRBV19
J: TRBJ1-1
size: -
length: 15

DNA: TGCGCCAGCAGCCAAGGAGGGGCTGGTGAAAAACTGTTTTTT
CDR3: CASSQGGAGEKLFF
D: -
V: TRBV4-1
J: TRBJ1-4
size: few
length: 14

DNA: TGCGCCAGCAGCCCAACTACCGGGACAGCTTCCTACGAGCAGTACTTC
CDR3: CASSPTTGTASYEQYF
D: TRBD1
V: TRBV5-1
J: TRBJ2-7
size: few
length: 16

DNA: TGTGCCAGCAACACGGGGACAGGGATGTACAATGAGCAGTTCTTC
CDR3: CASNTGTGMYNEQFF
D: TRBD1
V: TRBV6-6
J: TRBJ2-1
size: -
length: 15

DNA: TGTGCCAACAGCAGTGTGGGGGAGGAACGCAATGAGCAGTTCTTC
CDR3: CANSSVGEERNEQFF
D: -
V: TRBV28
J: TRBJ2-1
size: -
length: 15

DNA: TGCGCCAGCAGCCAAGAAGTCAGGTCCCCGGGGTACAATGAGCAGTTCTTC
CDR3: CASSQEVRSPGYNEQFF
D: -
V: TRBV4-3
J: TRBJ2-1
size: few
length: 17

DNA: TGTGCCAGCAGCTTTGTGGGGACAGGGAGGGAGACCCAGTACTTC
CDR3: CASSFVGTGRETQYF
D: TRBD1
V: TRBV5-5
J: TRBJ2-5
size: few
length: 15

DNA: TGTGCCAGCAGCAGGAAAGGGGACTACGAGCAGTACTTC
CDR3: CASSRKGDYEQYF
D: -
V: TRBV7-9
J: TRBJ2-7
size: -
length: 13

DNA: TGTGCCAGCAGCGATGGCCCGGAGAGGAGATTCGATGAGCAGTTCTTC
CDR3: CASSDGPERRFDEQFF
D: -
V: TRBV9
J: TRBJ2-1
size: -
length: 16

DNA: TGTGCCAGCAGTGACGGGCAGGGAAGGGGCTACACCTTC
CDR3: CASSDGQGRGYTF
D: -
V: TRBV2
J: TRBJ1-2
size: few
length: 13

DNA: TGCAGTGCTAGTATAACCGGGGAGACCCAGTACTTC
CDR3: CSASITGETQYF
D: -
V: TRBV20-1
J: TRBJ2-5
size: few
length: 12

DNA: TGCAGTGCTAGAGATCCGAGACTAACCTACGAGCAGTTCTTC
CDR3: CSARDPRLTYEQFF
D: -
V: TRBV20-1
J: TRBJ2-1
size: once
length: 14

DNA: TGTGCCAGCAGCCATGAACGGTCGGCGTACTTC
CDR3: CASSHERSAYF
D: -
V: TRBV21-1
J: TRBJ2-4
size: -
length: 11

DNA: TGTGCCAGCACAGGGACAGGGAGGTACACTGAAGCTTTCTTT
CDR3: CASTGTGRYTEAFF
D: TRBD1
V: TRBV2
J: TRBJ1-1
size: -
length: 14

DNA: TGTGCCAGCAACAAACAGGGGCCGGTTTACGAGCAGTACTTC
CDR3: CASNKQGPVYEQYF
D: TRBD1
V: TRBV12-3/TRBV12-4
J: TRBJ2-7
size: -
length: 14

DNA: TGTGCCAGCAGCGCTAGCGGGGGGTCAGAAAACATTCAGTACTTC
CDR3: CASSASGGSENIQYF
D: TRBD2
V: TRBV7-2
J: TRBJ2-4
size: few
length: 15